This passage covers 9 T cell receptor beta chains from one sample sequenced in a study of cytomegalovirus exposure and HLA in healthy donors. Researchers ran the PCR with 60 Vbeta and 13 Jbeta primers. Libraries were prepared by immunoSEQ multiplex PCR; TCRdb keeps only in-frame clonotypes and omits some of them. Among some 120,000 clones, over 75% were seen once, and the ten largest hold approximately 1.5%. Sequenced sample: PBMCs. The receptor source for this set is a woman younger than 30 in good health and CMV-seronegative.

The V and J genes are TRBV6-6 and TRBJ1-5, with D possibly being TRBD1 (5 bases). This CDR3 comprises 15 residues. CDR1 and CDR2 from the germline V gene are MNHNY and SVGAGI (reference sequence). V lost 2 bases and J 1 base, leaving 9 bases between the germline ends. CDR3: CASSYGGGSNQPQHF. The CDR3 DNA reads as TGTGCCAGCAGTTACGGGGGGGGAAGCAATCAGCCCCAGCATTTT.

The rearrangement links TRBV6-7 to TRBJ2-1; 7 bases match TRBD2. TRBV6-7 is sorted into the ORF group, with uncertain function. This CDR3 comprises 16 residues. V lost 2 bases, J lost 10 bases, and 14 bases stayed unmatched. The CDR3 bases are TGTGCCAGCAGTTACCCCCAGCGGGGTGAGGCGGGAGAGCAGTTCTTC. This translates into CASSYPQRGEAGEQFF.

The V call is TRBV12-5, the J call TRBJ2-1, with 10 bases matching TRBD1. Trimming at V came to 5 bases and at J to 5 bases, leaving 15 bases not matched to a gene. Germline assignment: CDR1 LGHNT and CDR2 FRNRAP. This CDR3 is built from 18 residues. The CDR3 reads CASGLRDRGLGRNNEQFF. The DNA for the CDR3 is TGTGCTAGTGGTCTTCGGGACAGGGGCCTCGGTAGAAACAATGAGCAGTTCTTC.

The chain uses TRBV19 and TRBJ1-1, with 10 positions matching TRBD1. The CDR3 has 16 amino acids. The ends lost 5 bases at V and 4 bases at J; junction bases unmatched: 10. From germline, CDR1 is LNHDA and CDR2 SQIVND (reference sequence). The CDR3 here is CASSLLSGTGATEAFF. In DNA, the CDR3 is TGTGCCAGTAGTTTGCTTTCCGGGACAGGGGCCACTGAAGCTTTCTTT.

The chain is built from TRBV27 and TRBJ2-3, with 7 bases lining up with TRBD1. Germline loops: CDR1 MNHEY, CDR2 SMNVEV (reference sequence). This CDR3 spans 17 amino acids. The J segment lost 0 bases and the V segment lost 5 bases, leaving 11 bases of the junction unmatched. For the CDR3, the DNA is TGTGCCAGCAGTCCGCATAGGACAGGCGCTAGCACAGATACGCAGTATTTT. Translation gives CASSPHRTGASTDTQYF.

The CDR3, as DNA: TGTGCCAGCAGCTTGGGAGCAGGTCCGGTCGCTCGCGAGCAGTACTTC. It encodes CASSLGAGPVAREQYF. The genes are TRBV5-4 and TRBJ2-7; D remains unclear. Germline V gene sequence: CDR1 SGHNT, CDR2 YYREEE (reference sequence). V lost 0 bases to trimming and J lost 6 bases, with 19 bases between them. This CDR3 spans 16 amino acids. Using reference TRBV5-4 and TRBJ2-7 for the parts outside the CDR3, the full variable domain is ETGVTQSPTHLIKTRGQQVTLRCSSQSGHNTVSWYQQALGQGPQFIFQYYREEENGRGNFPPRFSGLQFPNYSSELNVNALELDDSALYLCASSLGAGPVAREQYFGPGTRLTVT.

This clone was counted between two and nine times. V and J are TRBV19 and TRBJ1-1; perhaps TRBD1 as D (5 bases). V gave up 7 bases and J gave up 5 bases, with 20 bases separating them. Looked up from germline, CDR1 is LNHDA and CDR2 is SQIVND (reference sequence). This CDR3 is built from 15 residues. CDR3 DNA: TGTGCCAGTATTGATTATCAACAGGCGGTTACTGAAGCTTTCTTT. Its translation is CASIDYQQAVTEAFF.

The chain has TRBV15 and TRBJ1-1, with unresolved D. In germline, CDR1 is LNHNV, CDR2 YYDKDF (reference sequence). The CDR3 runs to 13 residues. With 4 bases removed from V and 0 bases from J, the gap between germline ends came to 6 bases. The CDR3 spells CATSNSMNTEAFF. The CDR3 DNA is TGTGCCACCAGCAACTCAATGAACACTGAAGCTTTCTTT.

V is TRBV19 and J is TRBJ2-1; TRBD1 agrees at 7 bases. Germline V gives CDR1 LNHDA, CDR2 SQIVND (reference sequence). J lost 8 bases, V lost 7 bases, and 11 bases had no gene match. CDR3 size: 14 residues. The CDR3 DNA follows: TGTGCCAGTACCGTGGGACAGACCGGGTATGAGCAGTTCTTC. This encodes CASTVGQTGYEQFF.